The T cell receptor beta chain described here comes from a study of shared clonotypes between healthy human individuals. The CDR3 has 17 amino acids. Germline CDR1 SEHNR, CDR2 FQNEAQ (reference sequence). Trimming removed 5 bases from V and 0 bases from J; junction bases left unmatched: 5. Sequencing was performed with immunoSEQ multiplex PCR; in TCRdb, only in-frame clones are kept and a portion is missing. The table shows 400,000 to 600,000 clones, with roughly 77% occurring only once. The sample taken for sequencing was PBMCs. The clonotype comes from a woman between 35 and 50 years old in good health. Some clones in this sample may be carry-over from other donors' samples. The chain combines TRBV7-9 with TRBJ2-3; 13 bases align to TRBD2. The CDR3: CASSRTSGSASTDTQYF. CDR3 nucleotides: TGTGCCAGCAGCCGGACTAGCGGGAGCGCTAGCACAGATACGCAGTATTTT.